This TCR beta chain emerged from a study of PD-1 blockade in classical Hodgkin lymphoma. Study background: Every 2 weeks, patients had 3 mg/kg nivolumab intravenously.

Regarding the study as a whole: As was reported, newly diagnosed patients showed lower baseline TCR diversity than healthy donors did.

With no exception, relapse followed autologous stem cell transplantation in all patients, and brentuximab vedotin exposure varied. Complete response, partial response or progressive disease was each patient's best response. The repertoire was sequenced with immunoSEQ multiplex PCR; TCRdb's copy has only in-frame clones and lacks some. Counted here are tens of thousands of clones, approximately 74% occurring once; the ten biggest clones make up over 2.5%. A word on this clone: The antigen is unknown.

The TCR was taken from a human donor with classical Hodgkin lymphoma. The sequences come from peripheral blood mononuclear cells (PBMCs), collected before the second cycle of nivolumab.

The chain's CDR3 is CAISESLAGGVTDTQYF. The CDR3 bases are TGTGCCATCAGTGAGTCTTTGGCGGGGGGGGTCACAGATACGCAGTATTTT. V gene TRBV10-3 combines with J gene TRBJ2-3; 9 bases are shared with TRBD2. Germline-derived CDR1 and CDR2 are ENHRY and SYGVKD. After removal of 0 bases from V and 2 bases from J, the junction contained 6 bases not matched to a gene. The CDR3 has 17 amino acids.